This T cell receptor (beta chain) was observed in a study of blood T cell repertoires in COVID-19. In the study overall: Whether acute or convalescent, the COVID-19 samples came from the United States, Italy and Spain.

Cohort 3 donors were reported recovered after two negative PCRs, clearance, or symptom resolution. Profiling relied on immunoSEQ multiplex PCR, and the TCRdb table lists in-frame clones only, not all of them. Of under 200,000 clones in the sample, more than 65% were seen once. Germline CDR1 reads SQVTM; CDR2 reads ANQGSEA. The CDR3 covers 13 residues. V lost 3 bases to trimming and J lost 4 bases, with 10 bases between them. The sample holds one count of this clone. This TCR was sampled from a man between 60 and 75 years old who had recovered from COVID-19. Sequenced: PBMCs or T cells enriched from blood (not recorded which). This rearrangement joins TRBV29-1 to TRBJ2-1; the D is unclear. The CDR3 bases are TGCAGCGTTGATCGACATGGTTACAATGAGCAGTTCTTC. Translation gives CSVDRHGYNEQFF.